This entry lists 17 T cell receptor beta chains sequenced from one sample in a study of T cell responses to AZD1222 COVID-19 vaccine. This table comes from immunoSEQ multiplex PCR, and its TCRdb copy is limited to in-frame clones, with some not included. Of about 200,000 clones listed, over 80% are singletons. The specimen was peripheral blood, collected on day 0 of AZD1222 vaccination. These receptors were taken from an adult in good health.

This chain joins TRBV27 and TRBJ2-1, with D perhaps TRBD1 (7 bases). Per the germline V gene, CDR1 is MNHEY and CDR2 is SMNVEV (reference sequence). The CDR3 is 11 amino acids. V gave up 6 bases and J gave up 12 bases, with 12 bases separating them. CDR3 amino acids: CASRSQGGQFF. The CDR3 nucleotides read TGTGCCAGCAGATCCCAGGGGGGGCAGTTCTTC.

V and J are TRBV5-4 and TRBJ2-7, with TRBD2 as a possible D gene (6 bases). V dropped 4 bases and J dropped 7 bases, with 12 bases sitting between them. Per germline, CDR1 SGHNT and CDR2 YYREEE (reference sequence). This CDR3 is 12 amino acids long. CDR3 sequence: CASSPPGEEQYF. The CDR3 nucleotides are TGTGCCAGCAGCCCTCCGGGGGAGGAGCAGTACTTC.

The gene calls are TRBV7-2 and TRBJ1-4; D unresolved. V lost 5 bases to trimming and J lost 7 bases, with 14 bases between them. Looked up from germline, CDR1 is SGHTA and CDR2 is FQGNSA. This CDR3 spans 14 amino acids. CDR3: CASSREARSEKLFF. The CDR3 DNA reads TGTGCCAGCAGCCGGGAGGCCCGGTCTGAAAAACTGTTTTTT.

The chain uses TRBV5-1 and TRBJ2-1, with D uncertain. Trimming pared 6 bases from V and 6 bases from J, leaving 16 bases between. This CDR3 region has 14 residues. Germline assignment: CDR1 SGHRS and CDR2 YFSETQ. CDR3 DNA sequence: TGCGCCAGCATTGGGTCATCTAAACCCAATGAGCAGTTCTTC. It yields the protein CASIGSSKPNEQFF.

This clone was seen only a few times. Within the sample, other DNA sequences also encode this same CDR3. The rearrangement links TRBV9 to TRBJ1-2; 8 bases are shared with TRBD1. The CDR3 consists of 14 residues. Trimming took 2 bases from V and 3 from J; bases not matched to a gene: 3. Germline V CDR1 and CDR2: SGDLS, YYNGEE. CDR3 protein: CASSVDRGHYGYTF. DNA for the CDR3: TGTGCCAGCAGCGTTGACAGGGGTCACTATGGCTACACCTTC.

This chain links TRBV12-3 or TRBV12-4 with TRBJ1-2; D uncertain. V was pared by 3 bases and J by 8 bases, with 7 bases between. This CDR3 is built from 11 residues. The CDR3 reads CASSFLHGYTF. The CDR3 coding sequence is TGTGCCAGCAGTTTCCTCCACGGCTACACCTTC.

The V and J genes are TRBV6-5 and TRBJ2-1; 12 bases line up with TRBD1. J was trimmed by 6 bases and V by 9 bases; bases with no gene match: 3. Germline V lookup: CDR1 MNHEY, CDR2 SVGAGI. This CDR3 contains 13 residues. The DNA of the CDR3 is TGTGCCAGTCGGGGACAGGGGGCCAATGAGCAGTTCTTC. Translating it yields CASRGQGANEQFF.

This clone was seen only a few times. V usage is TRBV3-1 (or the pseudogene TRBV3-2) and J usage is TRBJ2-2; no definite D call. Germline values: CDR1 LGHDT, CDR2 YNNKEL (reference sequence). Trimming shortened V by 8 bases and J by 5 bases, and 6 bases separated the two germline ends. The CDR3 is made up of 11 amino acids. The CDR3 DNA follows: TGTGCCAGCGCCGGGACCGGGGAGCTGTTTTTT. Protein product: CASAGTGELFF.

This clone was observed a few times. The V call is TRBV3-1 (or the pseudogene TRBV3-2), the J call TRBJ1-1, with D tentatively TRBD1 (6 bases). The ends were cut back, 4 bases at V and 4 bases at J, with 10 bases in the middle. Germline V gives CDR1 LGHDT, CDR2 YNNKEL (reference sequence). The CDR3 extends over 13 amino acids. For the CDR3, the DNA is TGTGCCAGCAGCCGAACACAGGGCACTGAAGCTTTCTTT. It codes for CASSRTQGTEAFF.

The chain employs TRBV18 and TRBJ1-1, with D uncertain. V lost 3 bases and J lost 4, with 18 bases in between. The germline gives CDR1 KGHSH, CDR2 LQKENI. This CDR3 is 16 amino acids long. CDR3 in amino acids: CASSPRVSAPSTEAFF. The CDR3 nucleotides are TGTGCCAGCTCACCCAGAGTCTCGGCCCCTAGCACTGAAGCTTTCTTT.

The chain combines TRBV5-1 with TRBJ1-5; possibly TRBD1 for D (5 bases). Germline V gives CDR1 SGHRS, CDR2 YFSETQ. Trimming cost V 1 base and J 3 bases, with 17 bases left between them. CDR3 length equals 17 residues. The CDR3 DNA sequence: TGCGCCAGCAGCTTGACGGGGCAGGGTGGACCCAATCAGCCCCAGCATTTT. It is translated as CASSLTGQGGPNQPQHF.

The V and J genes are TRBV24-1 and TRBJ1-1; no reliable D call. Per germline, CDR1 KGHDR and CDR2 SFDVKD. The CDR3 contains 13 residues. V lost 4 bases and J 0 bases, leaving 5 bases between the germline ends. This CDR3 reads CATSDRMNTEAFF. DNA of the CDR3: TGTGCCACCAGTGACCGAATGAACACTGAAGCTTTCTTT.

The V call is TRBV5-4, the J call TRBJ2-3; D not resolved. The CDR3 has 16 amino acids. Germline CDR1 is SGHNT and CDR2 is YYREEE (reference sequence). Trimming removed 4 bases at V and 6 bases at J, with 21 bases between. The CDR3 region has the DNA TGTGCCAGCAGCCCTGGGGTGACCGGCTCTGGGGATACGCAGTATTTT. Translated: CASSPGVTGSGDTQYF.

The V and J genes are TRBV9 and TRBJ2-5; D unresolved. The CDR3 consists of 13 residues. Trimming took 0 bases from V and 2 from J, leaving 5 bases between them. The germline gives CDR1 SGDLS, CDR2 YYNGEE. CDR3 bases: TGTGCCAGCAGCGTAGCGCAGCAAGAGACCCAGTACTTC. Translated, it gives CASSVAQQETQYF. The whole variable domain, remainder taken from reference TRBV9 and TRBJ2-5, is DSGVTQTPKHLITATGQRVTLRCSPRSGDLSVYWYQQSLDQGLQFLIQYYNGEERAKGNILERFSAQQFPDLHSELNLSSLELGDSALYFCASSVAQQETQYFGPGTRLLVL.

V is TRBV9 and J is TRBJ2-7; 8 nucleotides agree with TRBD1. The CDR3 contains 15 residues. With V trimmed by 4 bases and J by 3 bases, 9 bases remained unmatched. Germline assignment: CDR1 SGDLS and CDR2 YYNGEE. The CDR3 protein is CASSSRTGQVYEQYF. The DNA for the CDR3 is TGTGCCAGCAGCTCCAGGACAGGGCAAGTCTACGAGCAGTACTTC.

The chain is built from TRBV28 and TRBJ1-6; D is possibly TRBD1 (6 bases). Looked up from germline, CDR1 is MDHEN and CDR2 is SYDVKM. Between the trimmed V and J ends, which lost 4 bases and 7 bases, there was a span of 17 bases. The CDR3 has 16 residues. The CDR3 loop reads CASSSPQGSGNSPLHF. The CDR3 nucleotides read TGTGCCAGCAGTTCACCGCAGGGGAGCGGCAATTCACCCCTCCACTTT.

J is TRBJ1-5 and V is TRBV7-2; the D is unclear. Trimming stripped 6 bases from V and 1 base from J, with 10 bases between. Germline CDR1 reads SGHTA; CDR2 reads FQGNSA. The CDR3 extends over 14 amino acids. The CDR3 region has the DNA TGTGCCAGCAGACCCGACGTGAGCAATCAGCCCCAGCATTTT. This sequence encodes CASRPDVSNQPQHF.